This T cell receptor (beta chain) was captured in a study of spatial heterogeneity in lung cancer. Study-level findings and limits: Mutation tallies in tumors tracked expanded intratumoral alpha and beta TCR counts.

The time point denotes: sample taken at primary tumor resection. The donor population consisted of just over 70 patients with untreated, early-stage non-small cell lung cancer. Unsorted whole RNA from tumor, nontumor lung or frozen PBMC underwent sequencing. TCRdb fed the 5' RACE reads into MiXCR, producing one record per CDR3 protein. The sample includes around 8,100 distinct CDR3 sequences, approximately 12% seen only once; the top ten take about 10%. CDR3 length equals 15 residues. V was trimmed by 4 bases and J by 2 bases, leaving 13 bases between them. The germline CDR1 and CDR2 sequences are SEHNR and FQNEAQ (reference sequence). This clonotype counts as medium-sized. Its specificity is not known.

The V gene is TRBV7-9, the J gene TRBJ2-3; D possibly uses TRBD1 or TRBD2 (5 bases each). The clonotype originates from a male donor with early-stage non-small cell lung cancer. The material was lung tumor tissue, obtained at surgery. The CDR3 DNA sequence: TGTGCCAGCAGCTCCCGGTGGGGGTTCACAGATACGCAGTATTTT. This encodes CASSSRWGFTDTQYF.